The rows below give T cell receptor beta chains drawn from one sample of a study of blood T cell repertoires in COVID-19. Clones were sequenced by immunoSEQ multiplex PCR, and TCRdb holds only the in-frame ones, with some missing. The table has some 200,000 clones, around 91% seen once; the top ten hold around 0.77%. Material: PBMCs or T cells enriched from blood (not recorded which). The receptors shown here come from a woman in her late teens or twenties who had recovered from COVID-19. Each CDR3 is given with its conserved first and last residue. A D gene is named only where the DNA matches it firmly. Clone sizes are given selectively: once, few, many, or a class where the clone is expanded.

j_gene | abundance | v_gene | len | d_gene | CDR3aa | CDR3nt
TRBJ2-3 | once | TRBV15 | 14 | - | CATRGSAITDTQYF | TGTGCCACCAGGGGTAGCGCGATAACAGATACGCAGTATTTT
TRBJ2-7 | - | TRBV4-1 | 15 | TRBD2 | CASSVSVTGLYEQYF | TGCGCCAGCAGCGTGTCCGTAACGGGACTATACGAGCAGTACTTC
TRBJ2-3 | - | TRBV27 | 16 | TRBD2 | CASTRRGGVGTDTQYF | TGTGCCAGCACCCGACGGGGGGGTGTGGGCACAGATACGCAGTATTTT
TRBJ1-6 | - | TRBV4-2 | 16 | TRBD1 | CASSQDWDRDNSPLHF | TGTGCCAGCAGCCAAGATTGGGACAGAGATAATTCACCCCTCCACTTT
TRBJ2-7 | - | TRBV28 | 13 | TRBD1 | CATYGTGDPEQYF | TGTGCCACCTACGGGACAGGGGATCCCGAGCAGTACTTC
TRBJ1-2 | - | TRBV7-9 | 11 | - | CASTGVTGYTF | TGTGCCAGCACGGGAGTTACGGGCTACACCTTC
TRBJ2-7 | - | TRBV27 | 14 | TRBD2 | CASGVSGRAYEQYF | TGTGCCAGTGGGGTTAGCGGGAGGGCCTACGAGCAGTACTTC
TRBJ2-3 | - | TRBV6-5 | 14 | - | CASITRGPPNTQYF | TGTGCCAGCATTACCAGAGGGCCCCCCAATACGCAGTATTTT
TRBJ2-1 | - | TRBV27 | 15 | TRBD2 | CASSAGTSGRNEQFF | TGTGCCAGCAGCGCCGGGACTAGCGGGAGAAATGAGCAGTTCTTC
TRBJ2-7 | medium-sized | TRBV5-1 | 15 | TRBD1 | CASSLVTGGSYEQYF | TGCGCCAGCAGCTTAGTGACAGGGGGCTCGTACGAGCAGTACTTC
TRBJ2-1 | - | TRBV7-8 | 16 | - | CASSPLWASAGNEQFF | TGTGCCAGCAGCCCGCTGTGGGCTAGCGCTGGCAATGAGCAGTTCTTC
TRBJ1-1 | - | TRBV7-9 | 14 | - | CASSPGLGGTEAFF | TGTGCCAGCAGCCCGGGTCTGGGGGGTACTGAAGCTTTCTTT
TRBJ2-7 | many | TRBV6-5 | 13 | TRBD1 | CASSSGDRGEQYF | TGTGCCAGCAGTTCCGGGGACAGAGGCGAGCAGTACTTC
TRBJ1-1 | - | TRBV4-1 | 17 | TRBD1 | CASSQVRAGQGGTEAFF | TGCGCCAGCAGCCAAGTACGAGCGGGACAGGGGGGGACTGAAGCTTTCTTT
TRBJ2-7 | - | TRBV21-1 | 18 | - | CASSKALPGLAGEYEQYF | TGTGCCAGCAGCAAAGCTCTTCCGGGACTAGCGGGAGAGTACGAGCAGTACTTC
TRBJ1-2 | - | TRBV11-2 | 16 | TRBD1 | CASSSFPRTGRHGYTF | TGTGCCAGCAGCTCATTCCCCCGGACAGGTAGACATGGCTACACCTTC
TRBJ1-2 | - | TRBV27 | 13 | - | CASRPQVNYGYTF | TGTGCCAGCAGGCCGCAGGTTAACTATGGCTACACCTTC
TRBJ1-6 | once | TRBV3-1/TRBV3-2 | 15 | - | CASSQDILYNSPLHF | TGTGCCAGCAGCCAAGATATCCTATATAATTCACCCCTCCACTTT
TRBJ2-3 | - | TRBV5-1 | 14 | TRBD1 | CASSADRAADTQYF | TGCGCCAGCAGCGCGGACAGGGCGGCGGATACGCAGTATTTT
TRBJ1-1 | - | TRBV15 | 14 | - | CATSRNRGNTEAFF | TGTGCCACCAGCAGAAACCGGGGAAATACTGAAGCTTTCTTT
TRBJ2-1 | - | TRBV29-1 | 15 | TRBD1 | CSVEDVGQGLREQFF | TGCAGCGTTGAAGACGTGGGACAGGGGCTTCGTGAGCAGTTCTTC
TRBJ2-7 | few | TRBV7-2 | 14 | - | CASSPRQVSYEQYF | TGTGCCAGCAGCCCAAGACAGGTCTCGTACGAGCAGTACTTC
TRBJ2-5 | - | TRBV20-1 | 12 | - | CSATDSRGTQYF | TGCAGTGCTACTGATTCCCGAGGGACCCAGTACTTC
TRBJ1-2 | - | TRBV5-1 | 14 | - | CASSRGGENYGYTF | TGCGCCAGCAGCCGCGGGGGGGAAAACTATGGCTACACCTTC
TRBJ2-5 | - | TRBV6-2/TRBV6-3 | 15 | - | CASSYFRRSRETQYF | TGTGCCAGCAGTTACTTTAGGAGATCGCGGGAGACCCAGTACTTC
TRBJ2-5 | once | TRBV27 | 15 | TRBD2 | CASSAGLVGVETQYF | TGTGCCAGCAGTGCGGGACTAGTAGGCGTAGAGACCCAGTACTTC
TRBJ2-1 | - | TRBV28 | 17 | TRBD2 | CASSPPTLAGMYNEQFF | TGTGCCAGCAGCCCACCCACGCTAGCGGGGATGTACAATGAGCAGTTCTTC
TRBJ2-5 | - | TRBV11-2 | 16 | TRBD1 | CASSHRTQGLQETQYF | TGTGCCAGCAGCCACCGGACACAGGGGTTACAAGAGACCCAGTACTTC
TRBJ1-6 | - | TRBV19 | 14 | - | CATKSWTISSPLHF | TGTGCCACTAAATCGTGGACAATTTCATCACCCCTCCACTTT
TRBJ2-7 | once | TRBV5-1 | 13 | TRBD1 | CASSLDRGYEQYF | TGCGCCAGCAGCTTGGACAGGGGCTACGAGCAGTACTTC
TRBJ2-7 | - | TRBV19 | 15 | TRBD2 | CASSIQRGSPNEQYF | TGTGCCAGTAGTATACAGCGGGGCAGCCCTAACGAGCAGTACTTC
TRBJ1-1 | - | TRBV16 | 14 | - | CASSQVESGTEAFF | TGTGCCAGCAGCCAAGTGGAGTCGGGGACTGAAGCTTTCTTT
TRBJ1-1 | - | TRBV6-2/TRBV6-3 | 12 | TRBD1 | CASSRTGDEAFF | TGTGCCAGCAGCCGGACAGGGGATGAAGCTTTCTTT
TRBJ2-7 | - | TRBV7-9 | 18 | TRBD2 | CASSKPGAGGPRSYEQYF | TGTGCCAGCAGCAAGCCTGGGGCGGGAGGGCCTAGGTCCTACGAGCAGTACTTC
TRBJ2-1 | - | TRBV5-4 | 16 | TRBD2 | CASRPTSGNTAREQFF | TGTGCCAGCAGGCCGACTAGCGGCAACACCGCGAGGGAGCAGTTCTTC
TRBJ1-6 | - | TRBV6-5 | 16 | - | CASSYGPRARDSPLHF | TGTGCCAGCAGTTACGGGCCCAGGGCCCGGGATTCACCCCTCCACTTT
TRBJ1-1 | - | TRBV5-1 | 14 | - | CASSLEGSGDEAFF | TGCGCCAGCAGCTTGGAAGGCTCAGGGGATGAAGCTTTCTTT
TRBJ2-4 | - | TRBV5-6 | 11 | - | CASSLGHSAYF | TGTGCCAGCAGCTTGGGGCACAGTGCGTACTTC
TRBJ2-7 | - | TRBV3-1/TRBV3-2 | 14 | TRBD2 | CASSQRGGPYEQYF | TGTGCCAGCAGCCAACGGGGGGGGCCGTACGAGCAGTACTTC
TRBJ1-1 | - | TRBV20-1 | 11 | - | CSATMNTEAFF | TGCAGTGCTACCATGAACACTGAAGCTTTCTTT
TRBJ2-1 | - | TRBV2 | 15 | - | CASRKGGGGPNEQFF | TGTGCCAGCAGGAAGGGGGGGGGCGGCCCCAATGAGCAGTTCTTC
TRBJ2-1 | once | TRBV10-2 | 13 | TRBD2 | CASRGLADNEQFF | TGCGCCAGCAGGGGACTAGCAGACAATGAGCAGTTCTTC
TRBJ2-1 | - | TRBV27 | 17 | TRBD2 | CASSLSGLAGVGNEQFF | TGTGCCAGCAGTTTATCCGGTCTAGCGGGAGTTGGAAATGAGCAGTTCTTC